The TCR beta chain described here comes from a study of blood T cells in healthy people across ages. Comment on this clonotype: No antigen is known for it.

General study findings and limits: Unsorted PBMC material precluded a definitive naive versus antigen-experienced comparison. Estimates drawn from one million T cells were deemed to understate diversity. Older age went with lower TCR beta diversity per million T cells, in a roughly linear way.

CDR1 is DFQATT and CDR2 is SNEGSKA in the germline V gene (reference sequence). This CDR3 is built from 13 residues. V was shortened by 1 base and J by 8 bases, with 12 bases between the two germline ends. Sample-barcoded 5' priming and a J-beta primer mix drove a second PCR of about 6 to 12 cycles. TCRdb reprocessed the 5' RACE reads with MiXCR, giving one entry per CDR3 protein. The data show 850,000 to 950,000 distinct CDR3 sequences, about 30% seen once. PBMCs numbering at least 6 million were isolated per sample. This sequence originates from a woman of 80 years or more in good health. V is TRBV20-1 and J is TRBJ1-5, with unresolved D. Sequencing was done on a sample of blood. CDR3 sequence reads: CSARVTIEKPQHF. CDR3 DNA: TGCAGTGCTAGAGTGACAATCGAGAAGCCCCAGCATTTT.